This TCR beta chain was documented in a study of CD8 T cells in ankylosing spondylitis. Quantitative 5'-RACE with molecular barcodes was used to make the TCR beta libraries. Each CDR3 protein gets one entry after TCRdb re-called the 5' RACE reads with MiXCR. This table has around 490,000 distinct CDR3 sequences, over 4% appearing once. This clonotype was picked up many times. Antigen specificity is unknown. Study conclusions and caveats: For ankylosing spondylitis blood, a TCR beta motif of roughly 8 highly homologous variants appeared characteristic.

Sequenced sample: blood, either unsorted or a sorted T cell fraction (not recorded which). The clonotype comes from a male donor with ankylosing spondylitis.

The DNA of the CDR3 is TGCGCCAGCAGGACAGGGTTGGATGAGCAGTTCTTC. Its translation: CASRTGLDEQFF. V and J are TRBV5-1 and TRBJ2-1, with TRBD1 matching over 7 bases. This CDR3 has 12 residues. With V trimmed by 5 bases and J by 8 bases, 4 bases remained unmatched. Germline V CDR1 and CDR2: SGHRS, YFSETQ.